The 20 T cell receptor beta chains given below trace back to one sample, sequenced in a study of cytomegalovirus exposure and HLA in healthy donors. Use of 60 Vbeta and 13 Jbeta primers characterized the PCR. Sequencing used immunoSEQ multiplex PCR; TCRdb keeps in-frame clones, though not all of them. This table has 180,000 or so clones, approximately 83% appearing once. The sample taken for sequencing was PBMCs. All receptors derive from a man between 18 and 29 years old in good health and CMV-seropositive.

The CDR3 region has the DNA TGTGCCAGCAGCCCGGGACAGCCGTTTACGTCCCTCCACTTT. Translating gives CASSPGQPFTSLHF. This chain connects TRBV27 to TRBJ1-6; 7 bases are a match to TRBD1. The CDR3 totals 14 residues. Germline CDR1 MNHEY, CDR2 SMNVEV (reference sequence). Trimming at V came to 6 bases and at J to 14 bases, leaving 13 bases not matched to a gene.

This rearrangement joins TRBV5-1 to TRBJ2-2, with D possibly being TRBD1 (5 bases). Germline assignment: CDR1 SGHRS and CDR2 YFSETQ. V was pared by 1 base and J by 6 bases, with 16 bases between. CDR3 length: 16 amino acids. The CDR3 DNA sequence: TGCGCCAGCAGCTTGAGAGAGGTTACAGGTCCCGGGGAGCTGTTTTTT. This codes for CASSLREVTGPGELFF.

The chain carries TRBV19 and TRBJ2-7; 8 bases fit TRBD1. The J segment lost 0 bases and the V segment lost 6 bases, leaving 19 bases of the junction unmatched. The CDR3 covers 19 residues. Germline-derived CDR1 and CDR2 are LNHDA and SQIVND (reference sequence). The CDR3 sequence is CASSPGQGKRTGSSYEQYF. As DNA, the CDR3 is TGTGCCAGTAGCCCCGGACAGGGTAAGAGAACCGGTAGCTCCTACGAGCAGTACTTC. Filled out from reference TRBV19 and TRBJ2-7, the complete variable domain reads DGGITQSPKYLFRKEGQNVTLSCEQNLNHDAMYWYRQDPGQGLRLIYYSQIVNDFQKGDIAEGYSVSREKKESFPLTVTSAQKNPTAFYLCASSPGQGKRTGSSYEQYFGPGTRLTVT.

The chain uses TRBV5-1 and TRBJ2-2; D gene ambiguous. Trimming pared 1 base from V and 8 bases from J, leaving 15 bases between. This CDR3 spans 15 amino acids. The germline gives CDR1 SGHRS, CDR2 YFSETQ. CDR3 in amino acids: CASSLKAAYLGELFF. The CDR3 DNA follows: TGCGCCAGCAGCTTGAAGGCAGCGTACTTGGGGGAGCTGTTTTTT.

The V and J genes are TRBV6-1 and TRBJ2-5, with 13 bases that match TRBD2. CDR1 is MNHNS, CDR2 SASEGT, per germline. The length of the CDR3 is 15 residues. V was pared by 10 bases and J by 5 bases, with 10 bases of the junction left unmatched. In DNA form, the CDR3 reads TGTGCCACTTCCCGGACTAGCGGGGGTCCGGAGACCCAGTACTTC. It codes for CATSRTSGGPETQYF.

The chain carries TRBV2 and TRBJ1-1; D might be TRBD1 (6 bases). Germline assignment: CDR1 SNHLY and CDR2 FYNNEI. The CDR3 covers 15 residues. V lost 5 bases and J 2 bases, leaving 15 bases between the germline ends. CDR3 protein: CASSQTRDKNTEAFF. DNA for the CDR3: TGTGCCAGCAGTCAAACCCGGGACAAAAACACTGAAGCTTTCTTT.

This rearrangement joins TRBV6-1 to TRBJ2-1, with 11 nucleotides matching TRBD2. CDR1 MNHNS and CDR2 SASEGT come from the germline V gene. Losses at the gene ends were 2 bases for V and 7 bases for J; bases not matched to a gene: 13. This CDR3 contains 18 residues. CDR3 sequence: CASSEIWVAGGSGNEQFF. The CDR3 DNA sequence: TGTGCCAGCAGTGAAATCTGGGTAGCGGGGGGGTCAGGGAATGAGCAGTTCTTC.

The chain has TRBV30 and TRBJ2-7; 10 bases are a match to TRBD1. V lost 1 base and J lost 6; bases outside the gene matches: 6. CDR3 length: 14 residues. Germline CDR1 GTSNPN, CDR2 SVGIG (reference sequence). The CDR3 nucleotides read TGTGCCTGGAGTGAGGGGGACAGGGGATCCGAGCAGTACTTC. Translating it yields CAWSEGDRGSEQYF.

This clone was observed once. The V call is TRBV7-8, the J call TRBJ2-1, with 7 nucleotides matching TRBD2. CDR1 SGHVS and CDR2 FQNEAQ come from the germline V gene. CDR3 size: 15 residues. V shed 1 base and J 4 bases; nucleotides not matched to a gene: 4. The DNA of the CDR3 is TGTGCCAGCAGCTTAGGCGGGAGCTTATACAATGAGCAGTTCTTC. Translation gives CASSLGGSLYNEQFF. Based on the CDR3 plus reference TRBV7-8 and TRBJ2-1, the full variable domain is GAGVSQSPRYKVAKRGQDVALRCDPISGHVSLFWYQQALGQGPEFLTYFQNEAQLDKSGLPSDRFFAERPEGSVSTLKIQRTQQEDSAVYLCASSLGGSLYNEQFFGPGTRLTVL.

This sequence joins TRBV21-1 and TRBJ2-4; TRBD2 reflects the table's D call only, with no check against the DNA. TRBV21-1 is a pseudogene locus. The CDR3 totals 16 residues. Written as DNA, the CDR3 is TGTGCCAGCACCCCGGGACTAGCGGTAGCCAAAAACATTCAGTACTTC. As protein: CASTPGLAVAKNIQYF.

This clone was detected once. The gene calls are TRBV5-5 and TRBJ1-1; D is perhaps TRBD1 (6 bases). The CDR3 consists of 14 residues. Germline CDR1 reads SGHKS; CDR2 reads YYEKEE (reference sequence). Between the trimmed V and J ends, which lost 0 bases and 6 bases, there was a span of 12 bases. The CDR3 loop reads CASSLGRGGPEAFF. The CDR3 nucleotides read TGTGCCAGCAGCTTGGGGAGGGGGGGCCCTGAAGCTTTCTTT.

This chain connects TRBV11-2 to TRBJ2-3; TRBD2 is a possible D gene (5 bases). Per the germline V gene, CDR1 is SGHAT and CDR2 is FQNNGV. The V end was cut by 5 bases, the J end by 2 bases, with 11 bases between. The CDR3 has 14 residues. The CDR3 loop reads CASSRELHTDTQYF. The CDR3 DNA is TGTGCCAGCAGCCGGGAACTACACACAGATACGCAGTATTTT.

Only a few counts were recorded for this clone. The chain combines TRBV15 with TRBJ2-2; D gene uncertain. The V end was cut by 1 base, the J end by 5 bases, with 8 bases between. CDR1 is LNHNV, CDR2 YYDKDF, per germline (reference sequence). The CDR3 is 14 amino acids. The CDR3 reads CATSRGATTGELFF. The CDR3 bases are TGTGCCACCAGCAGAGGAGCGACTACCGGGGAGCTGTTTTTT.

CDR3 residues: CASSLELASRSYEQYF. For the CDR3, the DNA is TGTGCCAGCAGCTTAGAGTTAGCGAGTAGAAGTTACGAGCAGTACTTC. The gene calls are TRBV7-2 and TRBJ2-7; weak D call: TRBD2 (5 bases). CDR3 length: 16 residues. The germline gives CDR1 SGHTA, CDR2 FQGNSA. The V gene lost 1 base and the J gene lost 4 bases, with 17 bases spanning the gap.

The chain is built from TRBV9 and TRBJ2-7; 9 bases are a match to TRBD1. The germline V gene encodes CDR1 SGDLS and CDR2 YYNGEE. This CDR3 has 15 residues. V dropped 5 bases and J dropped 4; count of bases not matched to a gene: 10. CDR3 DNA: TGTGCCAGCAGTCCCGGGACAGGGAATCTGTACGAGCAGTACTTC. It yields the protein CASSPGTGNLYEQYF.

Here the CDR3 reads CASSLAGRNEQYF. The CDR3 region has the DNA TGTGCCAGCAGCTTAGCAGGGAGGAACGAGCAGTACTTC. The rearrangement links TRBV7-8 to TRBJ2-5; possibly TRBD2 for D (6 bases). With the DNA end fitting TRBJ2-7 better, the J assignment may be wrong. Germline-derived CDR1 and CDR2 are SGHVS and FQNEAQ. CDR3 length equals 13 residues.

The chain combines TRBV7-2 with TRBJ1-2, with 8 bases fitting TRBD1. CDR1 is SGHTA, CDR2 FQGNSA, per germline. This CDR3 contains 13 residues. V gave up 2 bases and J gave up 5 bases; unmatched junction bases: 1. The CDR3 is CASSLQGAYGYTF. CDR3 in DNA: TGTGCCAGCAGCTTACAGGGGGCGTATGGCTACACCTTC.

This chain uses TRBV4-3 with TRBJ2-2, with D possibly TRBD1 on 6 matching bases. With 0 bases removed from V and 1 base from J, the gap between germline ends came to 12 bases. The germline V gene encodes CDR1 LGHNA and CDR2 YSLEER. The CDR3 has 17 residues. CDR3 nucleotides: TGCGCCAGCAGCCAAGATTTCCGGACAGAGAACACCGGGGAGCTGTTTTTT. Amino acid sequence: CASSQDFRTENTGELFF.

The chain joins TRBV9 to TRBJ2-3; no firm D call. Germline V gene sequence: CDR1 SGDLS, CDR2 YYNGEE. V lost 4 bases and J lost 3, with 9 bases in between. This CDR3 has 13 amino acids. CDR3 region: CASSLTLTDTQYF. The DNA for the CDR3 is TGTGCCAGCAGCTTAACTTTAACAGATACGCAGTATTTT. The full variable domain, with the rest looked up from reference TRBV9 and TRBJ2-3, is DSGVTQTPKHLITATGQRVTLRCSPRSGDLSVYWYQQSLDQGLQFLIQYYNGEERAKGNILERFSAQQFPDLHSELNLSSLELGDSALYFCASSLTLTDTQYFGPGTRLTVL.

J is TRBJ2-5 and V is TRBV29-1; TRBD2 aligns across 12 bases. CDR1 and CDR2 (germline): SQVTM, ANQGSEA. This CDR3 spans 14 amino acids. V lost 6 bases and J lost 4; bases outside the gene matches: 6. The DNA for the CDR3 is TGCAGCGTCGGACTAGCGGGGAGCGGAGAGACCCAGTACTTC. It is translated as CSVGLAGSGETQYF.